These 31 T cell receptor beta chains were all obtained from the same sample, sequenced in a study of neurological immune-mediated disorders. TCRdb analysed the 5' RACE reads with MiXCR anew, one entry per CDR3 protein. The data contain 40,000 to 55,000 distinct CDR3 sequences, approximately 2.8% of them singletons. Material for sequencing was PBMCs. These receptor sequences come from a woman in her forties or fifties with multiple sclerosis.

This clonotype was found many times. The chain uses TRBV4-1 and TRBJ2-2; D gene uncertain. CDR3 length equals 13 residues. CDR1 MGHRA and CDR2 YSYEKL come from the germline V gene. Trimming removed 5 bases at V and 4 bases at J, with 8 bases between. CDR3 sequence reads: CASSARATGELFF. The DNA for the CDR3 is TGCGCCAGCAGCGCACGTGCCACCGGGGAGCTGTTTTTT.

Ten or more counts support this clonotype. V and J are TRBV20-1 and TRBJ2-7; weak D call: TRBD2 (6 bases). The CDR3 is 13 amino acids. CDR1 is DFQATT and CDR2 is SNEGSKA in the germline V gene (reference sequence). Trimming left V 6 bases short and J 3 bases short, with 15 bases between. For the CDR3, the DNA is TGCAGTGCAAACCCGGGACTCGACTACGAGCAGTACTTC. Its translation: CSANPGLDYEQYF.

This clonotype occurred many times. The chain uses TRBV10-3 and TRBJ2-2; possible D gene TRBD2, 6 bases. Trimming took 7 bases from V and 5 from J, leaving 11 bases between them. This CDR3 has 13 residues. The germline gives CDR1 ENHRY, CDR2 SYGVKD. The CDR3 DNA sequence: TGTGCCATCACCGGGGGTGATACCGGGGAGCTGTTTTTT. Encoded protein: CAITGGDTGELFF.

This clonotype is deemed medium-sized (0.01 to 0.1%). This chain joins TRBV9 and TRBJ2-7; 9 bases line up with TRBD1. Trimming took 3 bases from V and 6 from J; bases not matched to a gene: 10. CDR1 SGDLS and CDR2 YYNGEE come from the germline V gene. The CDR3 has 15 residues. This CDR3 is CASSESQGAGAEQYF. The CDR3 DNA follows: TGTGCCAGCAGCGAATCACAGGGGGCCGGGGCCGAGCAGTACTTC.

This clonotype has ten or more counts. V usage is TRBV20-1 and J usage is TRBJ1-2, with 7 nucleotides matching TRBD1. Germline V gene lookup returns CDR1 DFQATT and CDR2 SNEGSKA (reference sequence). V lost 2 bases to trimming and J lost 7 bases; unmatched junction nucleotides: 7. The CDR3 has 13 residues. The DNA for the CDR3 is TGCAGTGCTAGACCACAGGGGACGGGTGGCTACACCTTC. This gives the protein CSARPQGTGGYTF.

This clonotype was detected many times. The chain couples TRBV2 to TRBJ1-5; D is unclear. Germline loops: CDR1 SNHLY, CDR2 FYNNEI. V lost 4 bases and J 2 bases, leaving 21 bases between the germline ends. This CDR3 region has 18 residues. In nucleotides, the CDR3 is TGTGCCAGCAGTGGGGAAAGAGTAGGGCCCGGTGGCAATCAGCCCCAGCATTTT. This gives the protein CASSGERVGPGGNQPQHF.

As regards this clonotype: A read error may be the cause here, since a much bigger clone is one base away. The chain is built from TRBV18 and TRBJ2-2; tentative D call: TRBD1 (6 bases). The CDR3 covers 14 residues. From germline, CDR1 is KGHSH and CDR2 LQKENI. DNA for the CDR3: TGTGCCAGCTCACCGACAGGAACCACCGGGGCGCTGTTTTTT. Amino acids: CASSPTGTTGALFF. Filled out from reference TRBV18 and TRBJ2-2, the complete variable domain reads NAGVMQNPRHLVRRRGQEARLRCSPMKGHSHVYWYRQLPEEGLKFMVYLQKENIIDESGMPKERFSAEFPKEGPSILRIQQVVRGDSAAYFCASSPTGTTGALFFGEGSRLTVL.

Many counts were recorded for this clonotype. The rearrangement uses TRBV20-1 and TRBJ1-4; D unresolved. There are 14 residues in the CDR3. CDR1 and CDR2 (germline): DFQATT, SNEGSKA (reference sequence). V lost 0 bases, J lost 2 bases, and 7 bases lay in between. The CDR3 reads CSARDPGTNEKLFF. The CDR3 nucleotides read TGCAGTGCTAGAGATCCGGGCACTAATGAAAAACTGTTTTTT.

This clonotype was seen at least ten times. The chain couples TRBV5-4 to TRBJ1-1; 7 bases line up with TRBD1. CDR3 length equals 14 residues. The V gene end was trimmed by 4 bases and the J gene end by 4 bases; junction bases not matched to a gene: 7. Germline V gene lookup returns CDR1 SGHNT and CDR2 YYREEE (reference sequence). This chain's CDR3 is CASSPTGVGTEAFF. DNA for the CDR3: TGTGCCAGCAGCCCCACAGGGGTGGGCACTGAAGCTTTCTTT.

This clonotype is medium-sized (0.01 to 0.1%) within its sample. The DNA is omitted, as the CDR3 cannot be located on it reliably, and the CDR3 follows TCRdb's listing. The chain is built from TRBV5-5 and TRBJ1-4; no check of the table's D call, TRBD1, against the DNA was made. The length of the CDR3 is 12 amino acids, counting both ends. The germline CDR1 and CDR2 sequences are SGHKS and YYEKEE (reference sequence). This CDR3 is CASSPPSVRLFF.

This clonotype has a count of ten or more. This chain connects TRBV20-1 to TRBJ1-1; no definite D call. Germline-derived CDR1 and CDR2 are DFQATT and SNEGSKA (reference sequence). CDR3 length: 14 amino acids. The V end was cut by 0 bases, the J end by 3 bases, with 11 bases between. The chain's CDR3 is CSARDPGRDTEAFF. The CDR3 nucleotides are TGCAGTGCTAGAGACCCGGGTCGGGACACTGAAGCTTTCTTT.

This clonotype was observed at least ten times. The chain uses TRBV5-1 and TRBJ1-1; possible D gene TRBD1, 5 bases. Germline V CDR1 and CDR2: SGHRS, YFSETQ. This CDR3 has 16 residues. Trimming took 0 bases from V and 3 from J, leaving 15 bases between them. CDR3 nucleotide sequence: TGCGCCAGCAGCTTGGAGGCCAGGGAGTATGACACTGAAGCTTTCTTT. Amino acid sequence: CASSLEAREYDTEAFF.

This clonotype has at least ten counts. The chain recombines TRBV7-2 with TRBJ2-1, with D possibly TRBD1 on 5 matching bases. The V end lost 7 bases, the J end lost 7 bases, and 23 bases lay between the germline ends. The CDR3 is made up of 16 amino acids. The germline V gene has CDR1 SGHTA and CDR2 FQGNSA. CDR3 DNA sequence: TGTGCCAGCATACCGGGCGGACCCGGCCAGGGTAATGAGCAGTTCTTC. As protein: CASIPGGPGQGNEQFF.

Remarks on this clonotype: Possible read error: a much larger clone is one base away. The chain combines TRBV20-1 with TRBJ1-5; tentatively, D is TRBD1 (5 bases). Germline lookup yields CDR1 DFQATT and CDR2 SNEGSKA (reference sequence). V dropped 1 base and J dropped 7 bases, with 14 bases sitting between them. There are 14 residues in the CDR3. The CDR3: CSARAFREGQPQHF. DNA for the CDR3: TGCAGTGCTAGAGCTTTCAGGGAGGGACAGCCCCAGCATTTT.

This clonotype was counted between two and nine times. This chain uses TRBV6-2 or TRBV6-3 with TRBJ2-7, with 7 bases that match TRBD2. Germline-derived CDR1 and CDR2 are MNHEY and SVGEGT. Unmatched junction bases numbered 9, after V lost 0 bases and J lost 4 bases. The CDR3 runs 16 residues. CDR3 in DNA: TGTGCCAGCAGTTACTCGAGGGCTAGCGGACCTTACGAGCAGTACTTC. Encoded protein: CASSYSRASGPYEQYF.

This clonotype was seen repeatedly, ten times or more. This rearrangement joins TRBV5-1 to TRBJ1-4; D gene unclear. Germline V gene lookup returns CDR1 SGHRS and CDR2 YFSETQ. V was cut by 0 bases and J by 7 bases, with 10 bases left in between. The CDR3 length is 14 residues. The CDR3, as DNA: TGCGCCAGCAGCTTGGAGGGTAGCGTTGAAAAACTGTTTTTT. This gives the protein CASSLEGSVEKLFF.

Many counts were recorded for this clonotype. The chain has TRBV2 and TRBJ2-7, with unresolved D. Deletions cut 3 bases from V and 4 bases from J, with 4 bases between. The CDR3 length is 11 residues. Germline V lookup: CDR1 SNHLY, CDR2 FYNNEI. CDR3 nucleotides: TGTGCCAGCAGTGACAGGTACGAGCAGTACTTC. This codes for CASSDRYEQYF. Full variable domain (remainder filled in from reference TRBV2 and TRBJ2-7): EPEVTQTPSHQVTQMGQEVILRCVPISNHLYFYWYRQILGQKVEFLVSFYNNEISEKSEIFDDQFSVERPDGSNFTLKIRSTKLEDSAMYFCASSDRYEQYFGPGTRLTVT.

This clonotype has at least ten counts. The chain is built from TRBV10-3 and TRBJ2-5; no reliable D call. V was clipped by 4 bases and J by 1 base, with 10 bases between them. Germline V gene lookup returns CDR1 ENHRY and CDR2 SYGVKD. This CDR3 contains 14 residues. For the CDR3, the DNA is TGTGCCATCAGTGGACGGATGGGCCAAGAGACCCAGTACTTC. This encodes CAISGRMGQETQYF.

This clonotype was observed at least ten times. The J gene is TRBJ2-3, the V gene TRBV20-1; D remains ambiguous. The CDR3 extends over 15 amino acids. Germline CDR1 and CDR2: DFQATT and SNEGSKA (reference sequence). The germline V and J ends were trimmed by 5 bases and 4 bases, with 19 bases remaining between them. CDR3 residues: CSAPDRAIGADTQYF. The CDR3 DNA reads TGCAGTGCTCCAGACCGGGCTATCGGCGCAGATACGCAGTATTTT.

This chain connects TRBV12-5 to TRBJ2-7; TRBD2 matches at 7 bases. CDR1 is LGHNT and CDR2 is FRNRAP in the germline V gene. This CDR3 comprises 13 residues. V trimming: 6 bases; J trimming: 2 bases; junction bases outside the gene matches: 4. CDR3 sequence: CASGSSGTYEQYV. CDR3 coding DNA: TGTGCTAGTGGATCTAGCGGTACCTACGAGCAGTACGTC.

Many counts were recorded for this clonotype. For the CDR3, the DNA is TGTGCCAGCCTTATTGGGCACAACAATGAGCAGTTCTTC. This gives the protein CASLIGHNNEQFF. The chain carries TRBV7-2 and TRBJ2-1; D gene unclear. The CDR3 extends over 13 amino acids. The V gene lost 8 bases and the J gene lost 5 bases, with 13 bases spanning the gap. Germline values: CDR1 SGHTA, CDR2 FQGNSA.

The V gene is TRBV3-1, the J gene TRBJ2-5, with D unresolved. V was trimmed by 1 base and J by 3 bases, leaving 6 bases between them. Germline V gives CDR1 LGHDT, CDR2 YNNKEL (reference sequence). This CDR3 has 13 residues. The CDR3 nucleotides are TGTGCCAGCAGCCAAGGGAAGAAAGAGACCCAGTACTTC. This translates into CASSQGKKETQYF.

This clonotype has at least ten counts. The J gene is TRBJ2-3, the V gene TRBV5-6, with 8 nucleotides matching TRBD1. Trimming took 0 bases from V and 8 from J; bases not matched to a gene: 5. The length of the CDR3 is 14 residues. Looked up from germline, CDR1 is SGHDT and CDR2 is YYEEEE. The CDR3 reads CASSLVPTGATQYF. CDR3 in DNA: TGTGCCAGCAGCTTGGTGCCGACAGGGGCTACGCAGTATTTT.

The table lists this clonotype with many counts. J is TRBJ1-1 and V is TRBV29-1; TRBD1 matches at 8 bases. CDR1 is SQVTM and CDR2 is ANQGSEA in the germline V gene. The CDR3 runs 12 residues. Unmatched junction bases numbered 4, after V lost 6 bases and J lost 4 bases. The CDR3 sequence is CSVDRGGTEAFF. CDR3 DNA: TGCAGCGTCGACAGGGGAGGCACTGAAGCTTTCTTT.

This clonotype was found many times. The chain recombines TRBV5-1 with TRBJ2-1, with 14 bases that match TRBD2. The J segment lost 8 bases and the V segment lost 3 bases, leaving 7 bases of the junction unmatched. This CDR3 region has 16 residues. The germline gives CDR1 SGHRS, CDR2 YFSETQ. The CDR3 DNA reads TGCGCCAGCAGCTCGGGACTAGCGGGAGTCCAGGATGAGCAGTTCTTC. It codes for CASSSGLAGVQDEQFF.

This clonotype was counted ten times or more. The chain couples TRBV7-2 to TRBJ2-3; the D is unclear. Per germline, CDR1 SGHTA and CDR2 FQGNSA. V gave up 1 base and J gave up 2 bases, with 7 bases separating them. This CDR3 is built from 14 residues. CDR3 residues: CASSLGFYTDTQYF. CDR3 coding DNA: TGTGCCAGCAGCTTAGGGTTCTACACAGATACGCAGTATTTT.

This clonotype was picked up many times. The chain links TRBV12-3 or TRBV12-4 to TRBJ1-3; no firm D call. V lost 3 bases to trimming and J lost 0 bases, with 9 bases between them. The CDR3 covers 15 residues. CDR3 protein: CASSFSANSGNTIYF. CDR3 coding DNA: TGTGCCAGCAGTTTCTCGGCGAACTCTGGAAACACCATATATTTT.

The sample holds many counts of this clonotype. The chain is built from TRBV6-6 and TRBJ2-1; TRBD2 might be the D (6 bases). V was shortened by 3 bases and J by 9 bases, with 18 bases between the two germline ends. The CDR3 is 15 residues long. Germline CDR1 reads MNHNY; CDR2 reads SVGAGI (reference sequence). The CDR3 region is CASSYAALGGVEQFF. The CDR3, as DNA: TGTGCCAGCAGTTATGCCGCCCTCGGGGGAGTTGAGCAGTTCTTC.

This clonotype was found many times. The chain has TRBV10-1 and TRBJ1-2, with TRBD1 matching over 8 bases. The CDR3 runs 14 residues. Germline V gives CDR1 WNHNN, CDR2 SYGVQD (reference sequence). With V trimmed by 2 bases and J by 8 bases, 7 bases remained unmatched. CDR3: CASSERTGTRGYTF. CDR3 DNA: TGCGCCAGCAGTGAGAGGACAGGGACTAGGGGCTACACCTTC.

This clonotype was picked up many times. The CDR3 DNA sequence: TGCAGTGCTAAAGAGCTAGCCAAAAACATTCAGTACTTC. It is translated as CSAKELAKNIQYF. The chain couples TRBV20-1 to TRBJ2-4, with D hard to call. Germline assignment: CDR1 DFQATT and CDR2 SNEGSKA (reference sequence). Trimming removed 4 bases from V and 0 bases from J, with 7 bases in between. This CDR3 has 13 residues.

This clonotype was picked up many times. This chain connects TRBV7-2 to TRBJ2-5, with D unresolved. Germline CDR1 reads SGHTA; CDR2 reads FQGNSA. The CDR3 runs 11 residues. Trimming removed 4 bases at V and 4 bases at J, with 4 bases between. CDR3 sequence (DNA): TGTGCCAGCAGCTCTGGAGAGACCCAGTACTTC. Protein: CASSSGETQYF.